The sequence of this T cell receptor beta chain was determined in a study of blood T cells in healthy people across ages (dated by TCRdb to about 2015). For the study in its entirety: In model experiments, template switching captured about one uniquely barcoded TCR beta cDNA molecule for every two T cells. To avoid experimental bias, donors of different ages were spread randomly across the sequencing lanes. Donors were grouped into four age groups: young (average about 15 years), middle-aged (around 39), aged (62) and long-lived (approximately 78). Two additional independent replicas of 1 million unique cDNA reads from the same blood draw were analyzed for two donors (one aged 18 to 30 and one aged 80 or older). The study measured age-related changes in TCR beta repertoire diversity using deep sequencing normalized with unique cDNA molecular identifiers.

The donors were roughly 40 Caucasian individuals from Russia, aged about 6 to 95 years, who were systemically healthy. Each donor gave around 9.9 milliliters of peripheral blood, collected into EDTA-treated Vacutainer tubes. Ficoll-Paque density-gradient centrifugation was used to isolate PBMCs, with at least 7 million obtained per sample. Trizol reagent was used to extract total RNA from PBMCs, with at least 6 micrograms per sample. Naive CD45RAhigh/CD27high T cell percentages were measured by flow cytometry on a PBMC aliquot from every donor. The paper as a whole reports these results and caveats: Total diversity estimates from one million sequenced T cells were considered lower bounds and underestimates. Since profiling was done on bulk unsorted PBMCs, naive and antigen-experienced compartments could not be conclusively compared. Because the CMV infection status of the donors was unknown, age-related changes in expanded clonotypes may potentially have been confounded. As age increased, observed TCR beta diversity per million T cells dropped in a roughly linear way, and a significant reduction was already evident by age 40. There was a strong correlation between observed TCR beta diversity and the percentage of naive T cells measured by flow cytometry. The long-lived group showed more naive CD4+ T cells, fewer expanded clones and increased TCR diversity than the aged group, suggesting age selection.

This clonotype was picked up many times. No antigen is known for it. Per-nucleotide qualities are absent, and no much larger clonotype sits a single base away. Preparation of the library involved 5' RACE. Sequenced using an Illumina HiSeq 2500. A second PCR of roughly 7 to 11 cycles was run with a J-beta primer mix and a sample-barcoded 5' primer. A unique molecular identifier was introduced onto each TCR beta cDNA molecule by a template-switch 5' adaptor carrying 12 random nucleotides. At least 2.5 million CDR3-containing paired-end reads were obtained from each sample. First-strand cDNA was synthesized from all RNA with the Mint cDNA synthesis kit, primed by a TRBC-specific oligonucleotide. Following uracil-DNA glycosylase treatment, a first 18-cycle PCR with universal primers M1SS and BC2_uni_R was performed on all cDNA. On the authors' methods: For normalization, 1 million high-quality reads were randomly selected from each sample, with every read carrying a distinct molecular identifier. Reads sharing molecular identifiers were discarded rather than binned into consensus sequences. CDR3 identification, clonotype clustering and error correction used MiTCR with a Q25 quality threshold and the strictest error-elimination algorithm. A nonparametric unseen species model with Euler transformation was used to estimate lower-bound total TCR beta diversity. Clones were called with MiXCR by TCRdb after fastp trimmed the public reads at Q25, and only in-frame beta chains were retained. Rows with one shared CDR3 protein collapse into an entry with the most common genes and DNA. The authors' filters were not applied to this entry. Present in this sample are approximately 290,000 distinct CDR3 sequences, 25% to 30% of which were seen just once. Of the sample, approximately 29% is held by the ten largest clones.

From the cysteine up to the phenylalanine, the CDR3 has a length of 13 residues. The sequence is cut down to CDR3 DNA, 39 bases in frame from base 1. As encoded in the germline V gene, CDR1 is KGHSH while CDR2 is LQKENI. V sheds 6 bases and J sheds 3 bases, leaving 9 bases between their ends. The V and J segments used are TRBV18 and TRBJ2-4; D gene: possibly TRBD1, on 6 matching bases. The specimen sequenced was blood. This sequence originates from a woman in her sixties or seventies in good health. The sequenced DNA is TGTGCCAGCTCGGGGGCCGTCAAAAACATTCAGTACTTC. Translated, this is CASSGAVKNIQYF. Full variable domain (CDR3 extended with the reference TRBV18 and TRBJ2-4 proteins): NAGVMQNPRHLVRRRGQEARLRCSPMKGHSHVYWYRQLPEEGLKFMVYLQKENIIDESGMPKERFSAEFPKEGPSILRIQQVVRGDSAAYFCASSGAVKNIQYFGAGTRLSVL.